One sample yielded the 10 T cell receptor beta chains listed below, sequenced in a study of early T cells in non-severe SARS-CoV-2 infection. TCRdb analysed the 5' RACE reads with MiXCR anew, one entry per CDR3 protein. The profile shows 45,000 to 65,000 distinct CDR3 sequences, more than 9% of them singletons. Specimen: whole blood. The receptor set was obtained from an adult who was a healthcare worker with PCR-confirmed SARS-CoV-2 infection or an uninfected control (not recorded which).

This clonotype was recorded many times. The gene calls are TRBV6-5 and TRBJ2-7; no reliable D call. Germline V gives CDR1 MNHEY, CDR2 SVGAGI. Trimming took 4 bases from V and 2 from J, leaving 12 bases between them. The CDR3 is 14 residues long. CDR3 in DNA: TGTGCCAGCAGTTCGCTATCGGAAGCCTACGAGCAGTACTTC. This sequence encodes CASSSLSEAYEQYF.

This clonotype was detected ten times or more. The gene calls are TRBV7-9 and TRBJ2-1; the D call may be TRBD1 or TRBD2 (7 bases each). Trimming pared 9 bases from V and 7 bases from J, leaving 19 bases between. The CDR3 contains 14 residues. CDR1 and CDR2 (germline): SEHNR, FQNEAQ (reference sequence). DNA for the CDR3: TGTGCCAGTCAGGGGGGGAGAAGTACGAATGAGCAGTTCTTC. Its protein is CASQGGRSTNEQFF.

This clonotype was counted many times. The chain links TRBV10-3 to TRBJ2-5; unclear D gene. This CDR3 has 13 residues. Germline values: CDR1 ENHRY, CDR2 SYGVKD. The V and J ends lost 7 bases and 3 bases respectively, with 12 bases between them. CDR3 sequence reads: CAITADGKETQYF. As DNA, the CDR3 is TGTGCCATCACCGCGGACGGAAAAGAGACCCAGTACTTC.

This clonotype was detected a few times. This chain links TRBV7-3 with TRBJ2-1; 10 nucleotides line up with TRBD2. The CDR3 is made up of 17 amino acids. With V trimmed by 5 bases and J by 2 bases, 9 bases remained unmatched. CDR1 is SGHTA and CDR2 is FQGTGA in the germline V gene. The CDR3 coding sequence is TGTGCCAGCAGCGACCCCGGACTAGCGGAGCCCTACAATGAGCAGTTCTTC. Protein product: CASSDPGLAEPYNEQFF. The complete variable domain, with remaining parts taken from reference TRBV7-3 and TRBJ2-1, reads GAGVSQTPSNKVTEKGKYVELRCDPISGHTALYWYRQSLGQGPEFLIYFQGTGAADDSGLPNDRFFAVRPEGSVSTLKIQRTERGDSAVYLCASSDPGLAEPYNEQFFGPGTRLTVL.

This clonotype was seen ten or more times. V gene TRBV6-5 combines with J gene TRBJ1-3; 7 bases agree with TRBD1. V lost 0 bases and J lost 0; bases outside the gene matches: 2. This CDR3 spans 16 amino acids. Germline V gene lookup returns CDR1 MNHEY and CDR2 SVGAGI. The CDR3 loop reads CASSYSQGSSGNTIYF. The CDR3 DNA sequence: TGTGCCAGCAGTTACTCACAGGGGAGCTCTGGAAACACCATATATTTT.

This chain joins TRBV5-1 and TRBJ2-3; 9 bases align to TRBD1. The germline gives CDR1 SGHRS, CDR2 YFSETQ. This CDR3 has 15 residues. V lost 1 base to trimming and J lost 4 bases; unmatched junction nucleotides: 4. CDR3 nucleotides: TGCGCCAGCAGCTTGCGGGACAGGGTGTCAGATACGCAGTATTTT. This codes for CASSLRDRVSDTQYF.

A few counts support this clonotype. The J gene is TRBJ2-2, the V gene TRBV6-2 or TRBV6-3, with TRBD2 matching over 7 bases. The CDR3 length is 16 residues. The ends lost 2 bases at V and 7 bases at J; junction bases unmatched: 10. Germline values: CDR1 MNHEY, CDR2 SVGEGT. CDR3 amino acids: CASSYEGGSVIGELFF. In DNA form, the CDR3 reads TGTGCCAGCAGTTACGAAGGCGGGAGTGTAATCGGGGAGCTGTTTTTT.

This clonotype was seen only a few times. This chain links TRBV7-2 with TRBJ2-7; 13 positions agree with TRBD2. Trimming at V came to 5 bases and at J to 7 bases, leaving 5 bases not matched to a gene. The germline gives CDR1 SGHTA, CDR2 FQGNSA. There are 14 residues in the CDR3. For the CDR3, the DNA is TGTGCCAGCAGCCACGGACTAGCGGGAGTTGAGCAGTACTTC. This gives the protein CASSHGLAGVEQYF.

The rearrangement uses TRBV27 and TRBJ1-4, with 8 bases identical to TRBD1. CDR3 size: 14 residues. Germline assignment: CDR1 MNHEY and CDR2 SMNVEV (reference sequence). V trimming: 6 bases; J trimming: 7 bases; junction bases outside the gene matches: 7. CDR3 region: CASRAGGEGEKLFF. In DNA form, the CDR3 reads TGTGCCAGCAGGGCAGGGGGCGAGGGTGAAAAACTGTTTTTT.

This clonotype was counted between two and nine times. V is TRBV19 and J is TRBJ1-2, with no clear D. This CDR3 is 12 amino acids long. The V gene's germline CDR1 is LNHDA and CDR2 SQIVND (reference sequence). The V and J ends lost 5 bases and 2 bases respectively, with 6 bases between them. The CDR3 DNA sequence: TGTGCCAGTAGTCCCGGAAACTATGGCTACACCTTC. Translated: CASSPGNYGYTF.